These T cell receptor beta chains were read from a single sample in a study of cytomegalovirus exposure and HLA in healthy donors. Generated by immunoSEQ multiplex PCR, the TCRdb table keeps only in-frame clones and is missing some. Of fewer than 100,000 clones listed, 79% are singletons. Sequencing used PBMCs. Receptor source: a woman aged 40 to 50 in good health and CMV-seronegative. CDR3s leave out the opening cysteine and the closing phenylalanine or tryptophan. A D gene is named only where the DNA matches it firmly.

CDR3 protein: ASSPRGGAGSNQPQH; CDR3 length: 15; D gene: .; J gene: TRBJ1-5; V gene: TRBV27
CDR3 protein: ASSPPGDNSPLH; CDR3 length: 12; D gene: .; J gene: TRBJ1-6; V gene: TRBV19
CDR3 protein: AWSVKGATGELF; CDR3 length: 12; D gene: TRBD1; J gene: TRBJ2-2; V gene: TRBV30
CDR3 protein: ASSSGGRPSGANVLT; CDR3 length: 15; D gene: TRBD2; J gene: TRBJ2-6; V gene: TRBV7-2
CDR3 protein: ASSKDPTGSYTEAF; CDR3 length: 14; D gene: .; J gene: TRBJ1-1; V gene: TRBV4-3
CDR3 protein: ASSLAGTYEQY; CDR3 length: 11; D gene: TRBD2; J gene: TRBJ2-7; V gene: TRBV5-1
CDR3 protein: ASSLDSYNEQF; CDR3 length: 11; D gene: .; J gene: TRBJ2-1; V gene: TRBV5-1
CDR3 protein: ASSIQGYSNQPQH; CDR3 length: 13; D gene: .; J gene: TRBJ1-5; V gene: TRBV19
CDR3 protein: ASSFRGSTDTQY; CDR3 length: 12; D gene: .; J gene: TRBJ2-3; V gene: TRBV5-4
CDR3 protein: ASSLGQGTNSPLH; CDR3 length: 13; D gene: .; J gene: TRBJ1-6; V gene: TRBV7-9
CDR3 protein: ASSFPPGGVRDYGYT; CDR3 length: 15; D gene: .; J gene: TRBJ1-2; V gene: TRBV11-2
CDR3 protein: AGAGGFTNEKLF; CDR3 length: 12; D gene: TRBD1; J gene: TRBJ1-4; V gene: TRBV6-1
CDR3 protein: ALITSTDTQY; CDR3 length: 10; D gene: .; J gene: TRBJ2-3; V gene: TRBV6-5
CDR3 protein: ASSEDRTANGELF; CDR3 length: 13; D gene: .; J gene: TRBJ2-2; V gene: TRBV2
CDR3 protein: ASSPLGMGLGQPQH; CDR3 length: 14; D gene: .; J gene: TRBJ1-5; V gene: TRBV18
CDR3 protein: ASSAGQTTEAF; CDR3 length: 11; D gene: .; J gene: TRBJ1-1; V gene: TRBV18
CDR3 protein: AISGGAGETQY; CDR3 length: 11; D gene: TRBD2; J gene: TRBJ2-5; V gene: TRBV10-3
CDR3 protein: ASSQQTGYEQY; CDR3 length: 11; D gene: .; J gene: TRBJ2-7; V gene: TRBV4-1
CDR3 protein: ASGTGGRGYT; CDR3 length: 10; D gene: TRBD1; J gene: TRBJ1-2; V gene: TRBV6-1
CDR3 protein: ASSQERRQGAEGYT; CDR3 length: 14; D gene: TRBD1; J gene: TRBJ1-2; V gene: TRBV4-1
CDR3 protein: AIKGRDGSPQH; CDR3 length: 11; D gene: .; J gene: TRBJ1-5; V gene: TRBV2
CDR3 protein: ASSPSLDRDAF; CDR3 length: 11; D gene: .; J gene: TRBJ1-1; V gene: TRBV7-8
CDR3 protein: ASRPGQGVQPQH; CDR3 length: 12; D gene: TRBD1; J gene: TRBJ1-5; V gene: TRBV6-5
CDR3 protein: ATSRVEQGSEAF; CDR3 length: 12; D gene: .; J gene: TRBJ1-1; V gene: TRBV15
CDR3 protein: ASSSDRGTNQPQH; CDR3 length: 13; D gene: TRBD1; J gene: TRBJ1-5; V gene: TRBV7-9
CDR3 protein: ACMRQGVNQPQH; CDR3 length: 12; D gene: TRBD1; J gene: TRBJ1-5; V gene: TRBV2
CDR3 protein: ASSLVAVEGYT; CDR3 length: 11; D gene: .; J gene: TRBJ1-2; V gene: TRBV7-2
CDR3 protein: ASSQVDSNQPQN; CDR3 length: 12; D gene: .; J gene: TRBJ1-5; V gene: TRBV4-1
CDR3 protein: ASSELWTGDEQF; CDR3 length: 12; D gene: TRBD1; J gene: TRBJ2-1; V gene: TRBV2
CDR3 protein: ASSLTPTQDQPQH; CDR3 length: 13; D gene: .; J gene: TRBJ1-5; V gene: TRBV7-6
CDR3 protein: ASSEGQFSYEQY; CDR3 length: 12; D gene: .; J gene: TRBJ2-7; V gene: TRBV5-1
CDR3 protein: ASSQGQGVPWGEQY; CDR3 length: 14; D gene: TRBD1; J gene: TRBJ2-7; V gene: TRBV7-2
CDR3 protein: ASSLEGGSEQPQH; CDR3 length: 13; D gene: .; J gene: TRBJ1-5; V gene: TRBV7-6
CDR3 protein: ASSSQGADTQY; CDR3 length: 11; D gene: .; J gene: TRBJ2-3; V gene: TRBV7-2
CDR3 protein: ASSWDRGFHQPQH; CDR3 length: 13; D gene: TRBD1; J gene: TRBJ1-5; V gene: TRBV5-6
CDR3 protein: ASSLMLTDDTEAF; CDR3 length: 13; D gene: .; J gene: TRBJ1-1; V gene: TRBV4-2
CDR3 protein: SVEDQQGAYEQY; CDR3 length: 12; D gene: TRBD1; J gene: TRBJ2-7; V gene: TRBV29-1
CDR3 protein: ASSPRQGPYTGELF; CDR3 length: 14; D gene: TRBD1; J gene: TRBJ2-2; V gene: TRBV27
CDR3 protein: ASSLAVPGTGDNTEAF; CDR3 length: 16; D gene: TRBD1; J gene: TRBJ1-1; V gene: TRBV7-9
CDR3 protein: ASSPGDNRANEQY; CDR3 length: 13; D gene: .; J gene: TRBJ2-7; V gene: TRBV5-1
CDR3 protein: ASSFLTGRRISNTEAF; CDR3 length: 16; D gene: .; J gene: TRBJ1-1; V gene: TRBV7-9
CDR3 protein: ASSLGTGDNTEAF; CDR3 length: 13; D gene: TRBD1; J gene: TRBJ1-1; V gene: TRBV6-1